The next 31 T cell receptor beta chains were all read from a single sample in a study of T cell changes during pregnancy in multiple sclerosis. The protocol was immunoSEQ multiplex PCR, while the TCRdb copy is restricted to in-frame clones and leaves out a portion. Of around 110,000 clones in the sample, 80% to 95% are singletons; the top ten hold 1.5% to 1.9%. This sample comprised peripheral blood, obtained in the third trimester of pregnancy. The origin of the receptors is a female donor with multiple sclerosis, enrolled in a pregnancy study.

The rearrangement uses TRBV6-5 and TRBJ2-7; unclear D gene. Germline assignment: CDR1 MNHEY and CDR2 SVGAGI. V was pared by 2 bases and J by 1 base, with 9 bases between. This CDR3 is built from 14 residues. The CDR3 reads CASSYGQFSYEQYF. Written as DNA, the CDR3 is TGTGCCAGCAGTTACGGTCAGTTTTCCTACGAGCAGTACTTC.

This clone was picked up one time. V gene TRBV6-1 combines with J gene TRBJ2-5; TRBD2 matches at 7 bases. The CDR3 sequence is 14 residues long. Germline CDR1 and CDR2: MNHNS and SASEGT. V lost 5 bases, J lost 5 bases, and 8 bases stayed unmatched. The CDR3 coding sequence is TGTGCCAGCAGTTTCGCGACTAGCTATGAGACCCAGTACTTC. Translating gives CASSFATSYETQYF.

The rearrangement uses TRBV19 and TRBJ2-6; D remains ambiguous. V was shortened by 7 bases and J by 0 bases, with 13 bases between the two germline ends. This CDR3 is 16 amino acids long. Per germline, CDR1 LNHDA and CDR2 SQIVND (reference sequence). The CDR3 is CASNPLANSGANVLTF. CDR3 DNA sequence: TGTGCCAGTAACCCCCTTGCTAACTCTGGGGCCAACGTCCTGACTTTC.

This chain's CDR3 is CASSDWAHESTEQFF. DNA of the CDR3: TGCGCCAGCAGTGATTGGGCCCATGAAAGCACTGAGCAGTTCTTC. This sequence joins TRBV10-2 and TRBJ2-1; D call uncertain. Germline loops: CDR1 WSHSY, CDR2 SAAADI. Trimming left V 3 bases short and J 9 bases short, with 18 bases between. CDR3 size: 15 residues.

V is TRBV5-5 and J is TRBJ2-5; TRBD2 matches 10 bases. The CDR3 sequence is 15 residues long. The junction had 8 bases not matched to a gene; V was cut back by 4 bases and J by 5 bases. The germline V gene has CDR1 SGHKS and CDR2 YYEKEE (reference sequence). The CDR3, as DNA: TGTGCCAGCAGCATCCCTAGCGGGGGAGGGGAGACCCAGTACTTC. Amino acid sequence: CASSIPSGGGETQYF.

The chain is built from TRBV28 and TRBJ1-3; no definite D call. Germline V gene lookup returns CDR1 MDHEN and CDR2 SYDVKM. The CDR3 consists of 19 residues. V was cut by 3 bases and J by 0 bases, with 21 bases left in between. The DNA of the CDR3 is TGTGCCAGCAGTTTTAATACTCTCGCGGGCCTGAGCTCTGGAAACACCATATATTTT. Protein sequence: CASSFNTLAGLSSGNTIYF.

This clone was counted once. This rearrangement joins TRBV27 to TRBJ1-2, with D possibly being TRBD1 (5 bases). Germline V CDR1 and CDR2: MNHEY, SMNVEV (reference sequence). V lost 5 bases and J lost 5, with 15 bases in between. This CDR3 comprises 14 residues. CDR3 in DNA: TGTGCCAGCAGTACAAAAAAAGACAGTTATGGCTACACCTTC. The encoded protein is CASSTKKDSYGYTF.

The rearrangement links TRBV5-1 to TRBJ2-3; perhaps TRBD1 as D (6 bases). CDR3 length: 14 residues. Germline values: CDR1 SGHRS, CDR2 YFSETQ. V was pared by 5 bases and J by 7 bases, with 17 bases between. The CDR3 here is CASRTALGANTQYF. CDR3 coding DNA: TGCGCCAGCAGAACAGCCCTGGGGGCTAATACGCAGTATTTT.

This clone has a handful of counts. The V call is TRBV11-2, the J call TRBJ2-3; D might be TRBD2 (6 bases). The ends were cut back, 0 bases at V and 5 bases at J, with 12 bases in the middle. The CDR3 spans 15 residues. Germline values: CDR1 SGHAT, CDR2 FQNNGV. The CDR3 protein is CASSLEGSGKDTQYF. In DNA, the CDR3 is TGTGCCAGCAGCTTAGAGGGTAGCGGAAAAGATACGCAGTATTTT.

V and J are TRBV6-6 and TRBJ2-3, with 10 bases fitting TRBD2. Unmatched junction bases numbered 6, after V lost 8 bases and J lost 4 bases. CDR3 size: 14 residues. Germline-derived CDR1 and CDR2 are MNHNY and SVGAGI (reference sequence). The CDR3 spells CASRSGGAADTQYF. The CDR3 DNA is TGTGCCAGCCGGAGCGGGGGGGCAGCAGATACGCAGTATTTT.

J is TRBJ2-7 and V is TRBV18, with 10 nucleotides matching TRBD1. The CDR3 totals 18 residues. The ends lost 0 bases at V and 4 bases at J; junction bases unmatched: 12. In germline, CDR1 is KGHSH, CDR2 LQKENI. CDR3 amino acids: CASSPPGQGSGWIYEQYF. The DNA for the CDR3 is TGTGCCAGCTCACCACCGGGACAGGGGTCCGGGTGGATATACGAGCAGTACTTC.

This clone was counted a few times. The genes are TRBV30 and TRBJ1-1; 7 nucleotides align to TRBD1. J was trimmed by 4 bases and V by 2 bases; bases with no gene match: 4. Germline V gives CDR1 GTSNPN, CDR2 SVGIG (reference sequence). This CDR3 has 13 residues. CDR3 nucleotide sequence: TGTGCCTGGAGTATTTCAGGGGGCACTGAAGCTTTCTTT. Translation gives CAWSISGGTEAFF.

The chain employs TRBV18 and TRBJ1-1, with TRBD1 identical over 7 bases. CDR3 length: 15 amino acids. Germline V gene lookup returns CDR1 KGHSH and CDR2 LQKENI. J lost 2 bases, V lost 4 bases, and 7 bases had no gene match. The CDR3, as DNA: TGTGCCAGCTCACTAATCGGGACAGAAAACACTGAAGCTTTCTTT. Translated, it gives CASSLIGTENTEAFF.

The CDR3 region is CASSPNTLGTGVGTEAFF. The CDR3 DNA sequence: TGTGCCAGCTCACCAAACACTCTGGGGACAGGGGTGGGTACTGAAGCTTTCTTT. The V gene is TRBV18, the J gene TRBJ1-1, with 10 bases identical to TRBD1. Germline CDR1 and CDR2: KGHSH and LQKENI. This CDR3 is built from 18 residues. With 2 bases clipped from V and 5 bases from J, the junction kept 14 bases outside the gene matches.

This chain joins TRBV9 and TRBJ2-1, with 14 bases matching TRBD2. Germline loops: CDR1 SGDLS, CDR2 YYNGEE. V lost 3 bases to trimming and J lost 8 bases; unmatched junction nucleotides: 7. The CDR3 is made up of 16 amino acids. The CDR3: CASSAPTSGGADEQFF. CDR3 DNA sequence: TGTGCCAGCAGCGCGCCGACTAGCGGGGGGGCGGATGAGCAGTTCTTC.

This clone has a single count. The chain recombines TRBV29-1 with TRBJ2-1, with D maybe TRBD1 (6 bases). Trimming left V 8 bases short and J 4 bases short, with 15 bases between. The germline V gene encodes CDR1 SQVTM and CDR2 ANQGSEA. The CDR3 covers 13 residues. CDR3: CSTTGKGYNEQFF. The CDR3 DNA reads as TGCAGCACAACAGGGAAGGGTTACAATGAGCAGTTCTTC.

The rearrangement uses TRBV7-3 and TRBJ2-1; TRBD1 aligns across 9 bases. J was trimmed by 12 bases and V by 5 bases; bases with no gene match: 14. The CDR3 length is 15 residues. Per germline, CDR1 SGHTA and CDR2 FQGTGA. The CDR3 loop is CASSLSGTGLGGQFF. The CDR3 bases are TGTGCCAGCAGCCTCTCCGGGACAGGGCTAGGGGGGCAGTTCTTC. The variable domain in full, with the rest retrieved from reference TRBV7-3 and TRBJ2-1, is GAGVSQTPSNKVTEKGKYVELRCDPISGHTALYWYRQSLGQGPEFLIYFQGTGAADDSGLPNDRFFAVRPEGSVSTLKIQRTERGDSAVYLCASSLSGTGLGGQFFGPGTRLTVL.

This chain's CDR3 is CASSIRGSNQPQHF. The CDR3 nucleotides read TGTGCCAGTAGTATTCGGGGGAGCAATCAGCCCCAGCATTTT. The chain couples TRBV19 to TRBJ1-5; maybe TRBD1 (5 bases). With 3 bases removed from V and 1 base from J, the gap between germline ends came to 7 bases. The germline gives CDR1 LNHDA, CDR2 SQIVND (reference sequence). The CDR3 contains 14 residues.

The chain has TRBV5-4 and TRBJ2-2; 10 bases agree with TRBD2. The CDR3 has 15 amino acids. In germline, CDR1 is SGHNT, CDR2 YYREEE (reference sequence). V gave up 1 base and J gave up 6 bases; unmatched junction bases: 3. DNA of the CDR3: TGTGCCAGCAGCTTGCTAGCGGGAGAGTCCGGGGAGCTGTTTTTT. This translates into CASSLLAGESGELFF. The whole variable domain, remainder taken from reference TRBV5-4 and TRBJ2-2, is ETGVTQSPTHLIKTRGQQVTLRCSSQSGHNTVSWYQQALGQGPQFIFQYYREEENGRGNFPPRFSGLQFPNYSSELNVNALELDDSALYLCASSLLAGESGELFFGEGSRLTVL.

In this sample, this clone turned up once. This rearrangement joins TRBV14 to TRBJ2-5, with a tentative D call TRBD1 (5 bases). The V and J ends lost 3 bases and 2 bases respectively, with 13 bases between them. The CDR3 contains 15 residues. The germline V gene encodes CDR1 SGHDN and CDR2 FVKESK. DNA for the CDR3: TGTGCCAGCAGCCACCACAGGACATGGCAAGAGACCCAGTACTTC. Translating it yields CASSHHRTWQETQYF.

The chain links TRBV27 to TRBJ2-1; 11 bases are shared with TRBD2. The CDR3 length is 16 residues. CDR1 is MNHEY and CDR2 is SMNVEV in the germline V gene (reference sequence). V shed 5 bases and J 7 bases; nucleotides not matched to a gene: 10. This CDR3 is CASSLLAGGSRNEQFF. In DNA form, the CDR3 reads TGTGCCAGCAGTCTGTTAGCGGGAGGGTCTCGGAATGAGCAGTTCTTC.

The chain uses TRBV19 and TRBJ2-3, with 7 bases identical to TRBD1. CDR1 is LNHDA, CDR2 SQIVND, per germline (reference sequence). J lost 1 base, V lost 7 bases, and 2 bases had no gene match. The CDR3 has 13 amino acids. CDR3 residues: CASKTGGTDTQYF. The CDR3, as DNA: TGTGCCAGTAAAACAGGGGGCACAGATACGCAGTATTTT.

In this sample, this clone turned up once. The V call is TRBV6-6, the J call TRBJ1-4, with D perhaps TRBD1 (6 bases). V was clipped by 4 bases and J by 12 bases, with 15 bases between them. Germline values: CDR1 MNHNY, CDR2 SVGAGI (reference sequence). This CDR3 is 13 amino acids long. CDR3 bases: TGTGCCAGCAGTTTCCGGACAGCCCGGGAACTGTTTTTT. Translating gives CASSFRTARELFF.

The CDR3 DNA is TGCAGCGCCCTGACAGACCTCTCCTACGAGCAGTACTTC. Translation: CSALTDLSYEQYF. The chain has TRBV29-1 and TRBJ2-7; tentative D call: TRBD1 (5 bases). Germline V gene sequence: CDR1 SQVTM, CDR2 ANQGSEA. V was pared by 7 bases and J by 0 bases, with 13 bases between. This CDR3 is built from 13 residues.

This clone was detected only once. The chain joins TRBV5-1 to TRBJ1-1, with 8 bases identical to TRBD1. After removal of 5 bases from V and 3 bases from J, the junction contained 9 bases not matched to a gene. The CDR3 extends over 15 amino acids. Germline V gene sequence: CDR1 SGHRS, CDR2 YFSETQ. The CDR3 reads CASRIGTGTDTEAFF. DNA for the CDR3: TGCGCCAGCAGGATCGGGACAGGAACGGACACTGAAGCTTTCTTT.

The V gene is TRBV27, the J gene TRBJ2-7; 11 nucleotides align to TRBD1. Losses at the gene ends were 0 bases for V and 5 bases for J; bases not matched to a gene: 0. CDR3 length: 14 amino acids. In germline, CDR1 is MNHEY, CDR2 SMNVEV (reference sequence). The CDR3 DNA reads TGTGCCAGCAGTTTATCGGGACAGGGGGACGAGCAGTACTTC. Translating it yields CASSLSGQGDEQYF.

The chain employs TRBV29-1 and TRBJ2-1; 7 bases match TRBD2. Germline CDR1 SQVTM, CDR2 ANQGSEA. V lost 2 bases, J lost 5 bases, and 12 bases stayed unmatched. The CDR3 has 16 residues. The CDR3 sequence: CSVEYLGLAVDNEQFF. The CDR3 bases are TGCAGCGTTGAATATCTCGGGCTAGCGGTGGACAATGAGCAGTTCTTC.

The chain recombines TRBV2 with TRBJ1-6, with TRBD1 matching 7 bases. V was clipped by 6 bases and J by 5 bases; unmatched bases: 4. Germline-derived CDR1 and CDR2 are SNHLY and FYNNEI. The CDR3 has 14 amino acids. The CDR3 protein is CASSVTGDNSPLHF. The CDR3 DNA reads TGTGCCAGCAGCGTAACAGGGGATAATTCACCCCTCCACTTT.

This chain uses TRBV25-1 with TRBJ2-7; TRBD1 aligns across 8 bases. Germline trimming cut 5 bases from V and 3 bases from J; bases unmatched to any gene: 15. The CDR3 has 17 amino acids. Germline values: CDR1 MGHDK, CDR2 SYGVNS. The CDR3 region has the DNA TGTGCCAGCAGTACATGGGGGCAGGGGGCCCCTGGCTACGAGCAGTACTTC. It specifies CASSTWGQGAPGYEQYF.

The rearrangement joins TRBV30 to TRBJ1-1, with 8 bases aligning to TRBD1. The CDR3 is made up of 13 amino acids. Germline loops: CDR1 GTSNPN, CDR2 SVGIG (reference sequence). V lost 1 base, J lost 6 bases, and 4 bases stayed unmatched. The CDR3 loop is CAWSGQGFSEAFF. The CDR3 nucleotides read TGTGCCTGGAGTGGACAGGGGTTCTCTGAAGCTTTCTTT.

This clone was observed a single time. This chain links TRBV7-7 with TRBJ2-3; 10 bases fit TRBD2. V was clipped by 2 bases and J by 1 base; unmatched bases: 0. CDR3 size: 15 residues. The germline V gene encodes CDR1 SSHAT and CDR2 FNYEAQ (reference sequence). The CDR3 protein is CASSLTSGGTDTQYF. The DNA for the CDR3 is TGTGCCAGCAGCTTAACTAGCGGGGGCACAGATACGCAGTATTTT.